This T cell receptor (beta chain) stems from a study of shared clonotypes between healthy human individuals. Assay used: immunoSEQ multiplex PCR; TCRdb lists only in-frame clones, some missing. Of approximately 500,000 clones in the sample, 81% were seen once. The sample consisted of PBMCs. The sequence derives from a woman in her forties in good health. Some clones in this sample may be carry-over from other donors' samples.

CDR3 coding DNA: TGTGCTAGTGGCCTAGGGGGCCGGCGGAATCAGTACTTC. Protein: CASGLGGRRNQYF. J is TRBJ2-7 and V is TRBV12-5; 7 bases match TRBD1. V lost 6 bases and J lost 10; bases outside the gene matches: 12. The CDR3 has 13 residues. The V gene's germline CDR1 is LGHNT and CDR2 FRNRAP.